This TCR beta chain is drawn from a study of metastatic and nonmetastatic thyroid tumors. Study observations and caveats: In blood and tumor, TCR beta diversity was reportedly significantly higher in malignant thyroid tumors than in benign nodules.

With regard to this clone: No antigen is known for it.

No treatment had been given to any patient before thyroid surgery. Original handling: The authors used CDR3 differences across clinicopathological groups to build a distant-metastasis classifier for papillary thyroid cancer. TCRdb re-called clones via MiXCR from the PCR reads. For this entry, the V and J calls and clone size follow TCRdb and not the study's own pipeline. In the table there are some 30,000 clones, around a fifth of which are singletons. This CDR3 has 15 amino acids. The V gene's germline CDR1 is SGHTA and CDR2 FQGNSA. V gave up 1 base and J gave up 4 bases, with 11 bases separating them.

The gene calls are TRBV7-2 and TRBJ1-3; no clear D gene. The TCR originated in a female donor with papillary thyroid cancer or a benign thyroid nodule (not recorded which). Some clones in this sample may be carry-over from other donors' samples. Sequences were obtained from blood. CDR3 in DNA: TGTGCCAGCAGCTTAGACCCCACGGGAGGAAACACCATATATTTT. Translating gives CASSLDPTGGNTIYF.